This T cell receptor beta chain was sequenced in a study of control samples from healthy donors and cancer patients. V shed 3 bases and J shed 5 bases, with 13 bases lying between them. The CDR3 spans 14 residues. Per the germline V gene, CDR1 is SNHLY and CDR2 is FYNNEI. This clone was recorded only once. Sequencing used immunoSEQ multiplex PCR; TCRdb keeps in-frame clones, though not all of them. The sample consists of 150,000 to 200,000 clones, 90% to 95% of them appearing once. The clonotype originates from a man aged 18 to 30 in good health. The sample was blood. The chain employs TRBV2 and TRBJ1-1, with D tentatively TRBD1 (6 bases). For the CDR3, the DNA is TGTGCCAGCAGTGAGTGGCGACAGGAGACTGAAGCTTTCTTT. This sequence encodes CASSEWRQETEAFF.